A single sample is the source of the 15 T cell receptor beta chains below, sequenced in a study of technical replicates of blood from a few donors. Some clones are missing from TCRdb's copy, which holds only in-frame ones; the method was immunoSEQ multiplex PCR. This sample yields fewer than 95,000 clones, of which over 90% are seen a single time; about 0.23% belongs to the top ten. Input material: T cells isolated from PBMCs. These TCRs come from a human donor in good health.

The chain recombines TRBV7-9 with TRBJ2-3; D is perhaps TRBD2 (5 bases). This CDR3 has 18 amino acids. Germline V gives CDR1 SEHNR, CDR2 FQNEAQ (reference sequence). The V end was cut by 1 base, the J end by 2 bases, with 19 bases between. The CDR3 DNA reads as TGTGCCAGCAGCTTAGATGAGGTTCTGTTGCGGGCCACAGATACGCAGTATTTT. This gives the protein CASSLDEVLLRATDTQYF.

The chain couples TRBV18 to TRBJ1-1; D is perhaps TRBD1 (6 bases). CDR1 is KGHSH, CDR2 LQKENI, per germline. The CDR3 is 16 residues long. Trimming left V 3 bases short and J 1 base short, with 15 bases between. The chain's CDR3 is CASSPEGGGTNTEAFF. In nucleotides, the CDR3 is TGTGCCAGCTCACCTGAGGGCGGGGGCACGAACACTGAAGCTTTCTTT.

The chain combines TRBV5-1 with TRBJ2-2; 7 nucleotides align to TRBD1. V lost 0 bases and J lost 5; bases outside the gene matches: 10. The CDR3 is 17 residues long. Germline assignment: CDR1 SGHRS and CDR2 YFSETQ. The CDR3 region has the DNA TGCGCCAGCAGCTTGGCCGAAAGGGGGCGGTATACCGGGGAGCTGTTTTTT. Amino acid sequence: CASSLAERGRYTGELFF.

This clone is a singleton in its sample. The V gene is TRBV28, the J gene TRBJ2-7, with a possible D match to TRBD1 (6 bases). This CDR3 contains 15 residues. Germline CDR1 MDHEN, CDR2 SYDVKM. Trimming took 5 bases from V and 4 from J, leaving 18 bases between them. CDR3 amino acids: CASSSLGGEPYEQYF. CDR3 nucleotide sequence: TGTGCCAGCAGTAGCCTAGGGGGTGAACCATACGAGCAGTACTTC.

This clone was counted once. This rearrangement joins TRBV2 to TRBJ1-1; D may be TRBD1 (5 bases). CDR1 is SNHLY, CDR2 FYNNEI, per germline. V lost 8 bases to trimming and J lost 1 base, with 11 bases between them. The CDR3 covers 13 residues. The CDR3 nucleotides are TGTGCCAGCCGGGGGGAAAGGAACACTGAAGCTTTCTTT. This gives the protein CASRGERNTEAFF.

This clone was recorded once. J is TRBJ1-2 and V is TRBV12-5, with 12 bases fitting TRBD1. Germline trimming cut 6 bases from V and 7 bases from J; bases unmatched to any gene: 9. This CDR3 has 15 residues. From germline, CDR1 is LGHNT and CDR2 FRNRAP. The CDR3 loop reads CASGLPGQGARGYTF. Here the CDR3 DNA reads TGTGCTAGTGGCCTTCCGGGACAGGGGGCGCGTGGCTACACCTTC.

This rearrangement joins TRBV19 to TRBJ2-5, with D possibly TRBD1 on 5 matching bases. V lost 5 bases and J lost 0, with 7 bases in between. The CDR3 extends over 13 amino acids. The germline gives CDR1 LNHDA, CDR2 SQIVND (reference sequence). CDR3 sequence (DNA): TGTGCCAGTAGTCCGACAGACCAAGAGACCCAGTACTTC. Translation: CASSPTDQETQYF.

The J gene is TRBJ2-3, the V gene TRBV5-6, with 10 bases fitting TRBD1. Per the germline V gene, CDR1 is SGHDT and CDR2 is YYEEEE. The CDR3 contains 16 residues. V shed 0 bases and J 1 base; nucleotides not matched to a gene: 2. CDR3 sequence (DNA): TGTGCCAGCAGCTTGGTTGGGACAGGGGGCACAGATACGCAGTATTTT. Translated: CASSLVGTGGTDTQYF.

The chain has TRBV23-1 and TRBJ2-7; D gene unclear. TRBV23-1 is an ORF, and what it does is uncertain. V gave up 11 bases and J gave up 0 bases, with 17 bases separating them. The CDR3 consists of 14 residues. The CDR3 spells CAAPPTESSYEQYF. The DNA of the CDR3 is TGCGCCGCGCCGCCGACGGAGAGCTCCTACGAGCAGTACTTC.

This clone appeared once. The rearrangement links TRBV11-2 to TRBJ2-2; 9 bases agree with TRBD1. The V gene end was trimmed by 5 bases and the J gene end by 6 bases; junction bases not matched to a gene: 16. The CDR3 runs 18 residues. Per germline, CDR1 SGHAT and CDR2 FQNNGV. The chain's CDR3 is CASSGRDRDDVWAGELFF. The CDR3, as DNA: TGTGCCAGCAGCGGACGGGACAGGGACGACGTCTGGGCCGGGGAGCTGTTTTTT.

The J gene is TRBJ1-6, the V gene TRBV14; D is unresolved. Trimming shortened V by 3 bases and J by 11 bases, and 8 bases separated the two germline ends. This CDR3 spans 12 amino acids. Germline V gives CDR1 SGHDN, CDR2 FVKESK. In DNA form, the CDR3 reads TGTGCCAGCAGCCAGGGAGGTCCACCCCTCCACTTT. Amino acids: CASSQGGPPLHF. Full variable domain (missing parts from reference TRBV14 and TRBJ1-6): EAGVTQFPSHSVIEKGQTVTLRCDPISGHDNLYWYRRVMGKEIKFLLHFVKESKQDESGMPNNRFLAERTGGTYSTLKVQPAELEDSGVYFCASSQGGPPLHFGNGTRLTVT.

This rearrangement joins TRBV5-4 to TRBJ1-2; 10 nucleotides line up with TRBD1. CDR1 SGHNT and CDR2 YYREEE come from the germline V gene (reference sequence). Trimming cost V 4 bases and J 7 bases; bases outside gene matches: 7. This CDR3 has 14 amino acids. The CDR3, as DNA: TGTGCCAGCAGCCAACCGGGACAGGGGTTTGGCTACACCTTC. It codes for CASSQPGQGFGYTF.

In nucleotides, the CDR3 is TGTGCCAGTAGTATGGGACTAGTTCAAGAGACCCAGTACTTC. Amino acid sequence: CASSMGLVQETQYF. The rearrangement uses TRBV19 and TRBJ2-5, with TRBD2 matching over 8 bases. CDR3 length: 14 residues. The germline CDR1 and CDR2 sequences are LNHDA and SQIVND (reference sequence). Germline trimming cut 3 bases from V and 2 bases from J; bases unmatched to any gene: 2.

The rearrangement joins TRBV6-5 to TRBJ2-2, with TRBD2 matching over 7 bases. Trimming cost V 2 bases and J 4 bases; bases outside gene matches: 7. CDR3 length: 16 residues. In germline, CDR1 is MNHEY, CDR2 SVGAGI. CDR3 bases: TGTGCCAGCAGTTACATGGGCGGGAGTGGCACCGGGGAGCTGTTTTTT. Protein sequence: CASSYMGGSGTGELFF.

This chain connects TRBV14 to TRBJ2-7; D is undetermined. Germline CDR1 SGHDN, CDR2 FVKESK. V was trimmed by 1 base and J by 0 bases, leaving 10 bases between them. The CDR3 has 15 residues. This CDR3 is CASSQVSQISYEQYF. CDR3 DNA: TGTGCCAGCAGCCAAGTGTCCCAGATCTCCTACGAGCAGTACTTC.